This record looks at one T cell receptor (beta chain) sequence and its context. Its antigen is unknown. Base quality data are lacking; no much larger clone is found one base away. To prepare the library, the immunoSEQ multiplex PCR assay was applied. TCRdb took over this immuneACCESS table, retaining in-frame rearrangements with V and J assigned. Such tables are incomplete; in checked studies, under half of the missing clones stem from an unresolved V gene, and the remainder is unexplained. For this sample there are roughly 660,000 clones; 70% to 90% appear just once. Approximately 0.01% of the sample lies in the top ten. The data originate from a study of shared T cell receptors in the human thymus (dated by TCRdb to the early 2020s). Context from the whole study: The study examined how the human thymus generates shared, self-reactive T-cell receptor alpha chains.

From the cysteine through the phenylalanine, the CDR3 covers 16 amino acids. The entry retains the CDR3 DNA only, 48 bases that are in frame from base 1. V is pruned by 3 bases and J by 1 base, leaving 9 bases of the junction without a gene match. Per the germline V gene, SGDLS is the CDR1 and YYNGEE is the CDR2. This same sample was also part of a study on human thymus T cells. The second source states: Immunologically healthy infants undergoing open corrective cardiac surgery for congenital heart defects in Finland were used as donors. Thymus tissue was obtained as surgical resects removed during corrective cardiac surgery. Both the thymic and the peripheral blood repertoires appeared to show biased V and J gene segment usage. The related research found that thymic TCR repertoires overlapped highly between unrelated individuals. TCR alpha and beta repertoires from seven to nine infant thymus samples and a few related peripheral blood samples were characterized in the study. Donor ages ranging from about 6 to 244 days were recorded, and five to seven male and two female infants were included in the cohort. Thymocytes were released mechanically from tissue and stored at -70 °C as pellets of about 9.5-32 million cells. A QIAsymphony instrument was used to extract genomic DNA from the frozen cell pellets. TCRB and TCRAD loci were amplified from a standardized quantity of quality-controlled genomic DNA using the immunoSEQ multiplex PCR assay. The amplicons covered the V(D)J region and were long enough to include the CDR3 and to identify the V and J genes. Through the commercial immunoSEQ service, the amplicons were sequenced on an Illumina platform. Primer bias and sequencing errors were corrected using previously described methods, and TCRAD and TCRB definitions followed the IMGT database. The repertoires were analysed using immunoSEQ Analyzer 3.0 and VDJTools for basic statistics, V/J segment usage, diversity estimates, rarefaction and pairwise overlap. Diversity was estimated with Chao1, ChaoE, Efron-Thisted, Shannon and inverse Simpson indices, and also on datasets down-sampled to the smallest sample. Repertoire overlap used strict matching of CDR3 nucleotide sequence, V gene and J gene, with Jaccard-based multidimensional scaling clustering. Thymus samples yielded on average around 850,000 unique TCRB clonotypes, compared with 80,000 to 85,000 from blood samples.

The material sequenced was thymocytes. The chain is made from TRBV9 and TRBJ1-1; 7 of the junction bases match TRBD1. This clonotype originated in a boy in the first two years of life with a congenital heart defect. Donor details come from another sample of the same person, matched by shared clones. The CDR3 protein: CASSAGDDRANTEAFF. The DNA sequence reads TGTGCCAGCAGCGCGGGGGATGACAGGGCGAACACTGAAGCTTTCTTT.